This T cell receptor (beta chain) was sequenced during a study of blood T cell repertoires in COVID-19 (dated by TCRdb to 2019 to 2021). Study-level background: The collaborator samples originated in the United States, Italy and Spain and spanned the acute and convalescent phases of COVID-19. Deeply sampled blood TCRbeta repertoires from subjects exposed to, actively infected with, or recovered from COVID-19 were included in the dataset. The prospective study material was composed of cDNA or gDNA derived from T cells, B-cell-depleted T cells, or PBMCs. The repertoires were released in a freely available public database meant as a resource for research on the immune response to SARS-CoV-2. Where available, HLA class I and class II types were taken from metadata supplied by the sample provider and were not determined by assay-based typing. A de-identified subject ID, COVID-19 status, age in years and sex were almost always included in the sample metadata. Samples were obtained from the ongoing ImmuneRACE study (first 160 participants) and from 1,254 subjects provided by 6 global collaborators.

In regard to this clone: Its binding antigen is unknown. No base quality values were provided; no much bigger clone lies one nucleotide off.

V is pruned by 8 bases and J by 2 bases, leaving 6 bases of the junction without a gene match. CDR1 and CDR2, looked up from the germline V gene (reference sequence), are LNHDA and SQIVND. The CDR3, from cysteine to phenylalanine, totals 14 residues. Just the 42-base CDR3 DNA is kept, in frame starting at base 1. TCRbeta CDR3 regions were amplified from genomic DNA using the immunoSEQ Assay, a bias-controlled multiplex PCR. As for the authors' bioinformatics: Nucleated cell counts per sample were estimated from amplification of reference gene primers within the assay. To quantify the absolute abundance of each unique TCRbeta CDR3 rearrangement, sequence reads were collapsed and filtered. For each sample, productive Simpson clonality was calculated as the square root of Simpson's diversity index over productive rearrangements. Held by TCRdb, this immuneACCESS table contains in-frame sequences only and omits some clones. Under half of the omission traces to an unresolved V gene where checked; the cause of the rest is unknown. Clonal size and the V and J genes are those of that table, whereas D and trimming came from the DNA. The sample table shows approximately 270,000 clones, and 89% are seen once. The biggest ten clones account for 2% to 2.5% of the sample.

The paper's findings and limits, for the study overall: Clinical and demographic metadata were provided uncurated, with the amount varying by source and participant.

Whole blood was collected in K2EDTA tubes by collaborating institutions according to the institutions' own protocols. For TCRbeta analysis, collaborators shipped samples as frozen whole blood, isolated PBMCs, or DNA extracted from either of those sample types. The clonotype comes from a man aged 50 to 60 with acute or convalescent COVID-19. The chain is made from TRBV19 and TRBJ1-5, with TRBD1 matching 7 junction bases. Sequences were obtained from peripheral blood. CDR3 loop: CASRGRGGNQPQHF. The DNA sequence reads TGTGCCAGTCGGGGCAGGGGGGGCAATCAGCCCCAGCATTTT.